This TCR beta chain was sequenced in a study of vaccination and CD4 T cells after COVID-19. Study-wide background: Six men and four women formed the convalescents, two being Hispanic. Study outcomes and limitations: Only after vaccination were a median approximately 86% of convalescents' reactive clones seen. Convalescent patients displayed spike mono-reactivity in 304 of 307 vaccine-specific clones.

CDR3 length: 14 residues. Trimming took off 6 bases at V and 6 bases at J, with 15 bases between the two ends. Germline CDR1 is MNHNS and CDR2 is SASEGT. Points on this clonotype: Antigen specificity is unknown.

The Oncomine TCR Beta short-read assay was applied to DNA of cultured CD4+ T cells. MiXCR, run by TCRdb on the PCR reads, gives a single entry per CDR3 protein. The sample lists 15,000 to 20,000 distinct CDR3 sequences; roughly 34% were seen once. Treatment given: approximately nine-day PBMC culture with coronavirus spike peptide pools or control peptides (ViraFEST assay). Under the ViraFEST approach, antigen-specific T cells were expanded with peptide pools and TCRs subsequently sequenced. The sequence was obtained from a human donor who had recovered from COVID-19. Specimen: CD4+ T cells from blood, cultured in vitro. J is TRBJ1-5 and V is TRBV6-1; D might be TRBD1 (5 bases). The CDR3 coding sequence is TGTGCCAGCAGAGATGGAGGGCAGGGTCAGCCCCAGCATTTT. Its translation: CASRDGGQGQPQHF.